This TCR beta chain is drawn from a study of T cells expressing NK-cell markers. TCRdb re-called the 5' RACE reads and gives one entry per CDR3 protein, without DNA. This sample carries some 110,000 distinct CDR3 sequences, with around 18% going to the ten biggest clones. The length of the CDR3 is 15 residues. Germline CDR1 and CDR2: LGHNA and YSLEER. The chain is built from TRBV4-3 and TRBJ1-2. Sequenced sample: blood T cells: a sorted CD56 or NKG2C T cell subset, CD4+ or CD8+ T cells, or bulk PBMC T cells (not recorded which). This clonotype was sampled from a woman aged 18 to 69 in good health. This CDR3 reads CASSHTRAFNYGYTF.